These 23 T cell receptor beta chains came from one sample sequenced in a study of spatial heterogeneity in lung cancer. No antigens are known for them. Time point: sample taken at primary tumor resection. MiXCR, applied by TCRdb to the 5' RACE reads, yields one record per CDR3 protein. Among 20,000 to 25,000 distinct CDR3 sequences, around 5% were seen once, and the ten largest hold roughly 9.6%. Study findings and constraints: Tumoral mutation counts were tracked by counts of expanded intratumoral alpha and beta TCRs.

The material sequenced was lung tumor tissue, taken at surgery. These receptors originate from a male donor with early-stage non-small cell lung cancer.

This clonotype was observed many times. The J gene is TRBJ2-3, the V gene TRBV5-7; D is uncertain. TRBV5-7 is classed as an ORF, of uncertain function. V dropped 4 bases and J dropped 2 bases, with 5 bases sitting between them. The CDR3 covers 12 residues. The chain's CDR3 is CASSADTDTQYF. Here the CDR3 DNA reads TGTGCCAGCAGCGCCGACACAGATACGCAGTATTTT.

In this sample, this clonotype is large. This chain uses TRBV28 with TRBJ1-2, with TRBD1 matching 7 bases. Germline CDR1 reads MDHEN; CDR2 reads SYDVKM. V was pared by 10 bases and J by 8 bases, with 13 bases of the junction left unmatched. The CDR3 extends over 13 amino acids. CDR3 loop: CAIGSQGPRGYTF. The CDR3 DNA is TGTGCCATCGGATCACAGGGGCCTAGAGGCTACACCTTC.

This clonotype was counted at least ten times. This chain links TRBV7-2 with TRBJ2-5; D is unresolved. Looked up from germline, CDR1 is SGHTA and CDR2 is FQGNSA. The CDR3 spans 14 residues. Deletions cut 3 bases from V and 2 bases from J, with 10 bases between. The CDR3 coding sequence is TGTGCCAGCAGCTTGAACGGCGAGCAAGAGACCCAGTACTTC. Residues: CASSLNGEQETQYF.

This clonotype has ten or more counts. This rearrangement joins TRBV11-3 to TRBJ1-3; no reliable D call. This CDR3 region has 13 residues. Trimming shortened V by 4 bases and J by 1 base, and 5 bases separated the two germline ends. CDR1 is SGHNT and CDR2 is YENEEA in the germline V gene. Here the CDR3 reads CASSSGSGNTIYF. DNA for the CDR3: TGTGCCAGCAGCTCGGGTTCTGGAAACACCATATATTTT. Full variable domain (rest looked up from reference TRBV11-3 and TRBJ1-3): EAGVVQSPRYKIIEKKQPVAFWCNPISGHNTLYWYLQNLGQGPELLIRYENEEAVDDSQLPKDRFSAERLKGVDSTLKIQPAELGDSAVYLCASSSGSGNTIYFGEGSWLTVV.

In this sample, this clonotype turned up many times. The chain uses TRBV12-3 or TRBV12-4 and TRBJ2-3; D unclear. Trimming cost V 1 base and J 6 bases, with 8 bases left between them. The CDR3 covers 13 residues. In DNA, the CDR3 is TGTGCCAGCAGTTTAGATCATCGGGATACGCAGTATTTT. This sequence encodes CASSLDHRDTQYF.

In this sample, this clonotype turned up many times. V gene TRBV7-9 combines with J gene TRBJ1-2; TRBD1 matches at 10 bases. V lost 4 bases to trimming and J lost 4 bases; unmatched junction nucleotides: 9. The CDR3 contains 16 residues. Germline values: CDR1 SEHNR, CDR2 FQNEAQ (reference sequence). The CDR3 here is CASSSHRDRGVYGYTF. DNA of the CDR3: TGTGCCAGCAGCTCGCACCGGGACAGGGGAGTCTATGGCTACACCTTC.

Many counts were recorded for this clonotype. The chain has TRBV28 and TRBJ2-3; possibly TRBD2 for D (5 bases). Trimming stripped 2 bases from V and 4 bases from J, with 16 bases between. Per germline, CDR1 MDHEN and CDR2 SYDVKM. CDR3 length: 16 amino acids. The CDR3 here is CASSLPHAGPADTQYF. The CDR3 nucleotides are TGTGCCAGCAGTTTACCCCACGCGGGTCCCGCAGATACGCAGTATTTT.

This clonotype was recorded at least ten times. The chain couples TRBV30 to TRBJ1-6; a weak D match, TRBD1 (6 bases). The CDR3 extends over 12 amino acids. From germline, CDR1 is GTSNPN and CDR2 SVGIG (reference sequence). V lost 2 bases and J 10 bases, leaving 9 bases between the germline ends. The CDR3 nucleotides read TGTGCCTGGAGTAAACAGGGATCACCCCTCCACTTT. Translated: CAWSKQGSPLHF.

This clonotype was picked up many times. The chain employs TRBV29-1 and TRBJ1-1, with TRBD1 as a possible D gene (6 bases). V shed 6 bases and J shed 7 bases, with 18 bases lying between them. There are 13 residues in the CDR3. The germline V gene encodes CDR1 SQVTM and CDR2 ANQGSEA. This CDR3 is CSVRRGGGNEAFF. As DNA, the CDR3 is TGCAGCGTCCGCCGGGGGGGCGGTAATGAAGCTTTCTTT.

J is TRBJ2-2 and V is TRBV7-3; D gene uncertain. Germline lookup yields CDR1 SGHTA and CDR2 FQGTGA. V was pared by 0 bases and J by 1 base, with 9 bases between. There are 16 residues in the CDR3. The CDR3 spells CASSLTGIGNTGELFF. The CDR3 coding sequence is TGTGCCAGCAGCTTAACAGGGATAGGGAACACCGGGGAGCTGTTTTTT.

This clonotype showed up just a few times. The J gene is TRBJ2-5, the V gene TRBV28; D possibly corresponds to TRBD2 (5 bases). V lost 5 bases and J lost 6, with 19 bases in between. The V gene's germline CDR1 is MDHEN and CDR2 SYDVKM. The CDR3 loop spans 15 amino acids. CDR3 amino acids: CASSQVAAGVKTQYF. Written as DNA, the CDR3 is TGTGCCAGCAGTCAAGTCGCGGCGGGCGTAAAGACCCAGTACTTC.

As concerns this clonotype: A much larger clone is a single base away; this may be a read error. V gene TRBV28 combines with J gene TRBJ2-2; the D call may be TRBD1 or TRBD2 (6 bases each). The germline CDR1 and CDR2 sequences are MDHEN and SYDVKM. The CDR3 contains 14 residues. CDR3 residues: CASSWGANTGELYF. CDR3 nucleotides: TGTGCCAGCAGTTGGGGGGCCAACACCGGGGAGCTGTATTTT. Looking up the rest from reference TRBV28 and TRBJ2-2 gives the full variable domain: DVKVTQSSRYLVKRTGEKVFLECVQDMDHENMFWYRQDPGLGLRLIYFSYDVKMKEKGDIPEGYSVSREKKERFSLILESASTNQTSMYLCASSWGANTGELYFGEGSRLTVL.

This clonotype was detected only a few times. The V and J genes are TRBV7-8 and TRBJ1-5; no clear D gene. Germline V gives CDR1 SGHVS, CDR2 FQNEAQ. The CDR3 sequence is 14 residues long. V was clipped by 5 bases and J by 3 bases, with 11 bases between them. The CDR3 here is CASSPNSFNQPQHF. CDR3 coding DNA: TGTGCCAGCAGCCCCAACTCCTTCAATCAGCCCCAGCATTTT.

This clonotype was seen many times. The chain has TRBV24-1 and TRBJ2-3, with 7 bases lining up with TRBD2. Trimming at V came to 9 bases and at J to 1 base, leaving 0 bases not matched to a gene. Germline V CDR1 and CDR2: KGHDR, SFDVKD. CDR3 length: 12 residues. This CDR3 reads CATGRGTDTQYF. CDR3 sequence (DNA): TGTGCCACCGGGAGGGGCACAGATACGCAGTATTTT.

This clonotype was recorded a few times. The chain combines TRBV5-1 with TRBJ2-7, with D maybe TRBD1 (6 bases). Germline lookup yields CDR1 SGHRS and CDR2 YFSETQ. V was pared by 0 bases and J by 5 bases, with 18 bases between. The CDR3 is 16 amino acids. The CDR3 loop is CASSLAYRVKLDEQYF. The CDR3 bases are TGCGCCAGCAGCTTGGCCTACAGGGTAAAATTGGACGAGCAGTACTTC. The full variable domain, rest sourced from reference TRBV5-1 and TRBJ2-7, is KAGVTQTPRYLIKTRGQQVTLSCSPISGHRSVSWYQQTPGQGLQFLFEYFSETQRNKGNFPGRFSGRQFSNSRSEMNVSTLELGDSALYLCASSLAYRVKLDEQYFGPGTRLTVT.

This clonotype was counted only a few times. The rearrangement links TRBV7-9 to TRBJ2-1; D remains unclear. The CDR3 loop spans 14 amino acids. Trimming pared 2 bases from V and 5 bases from J, leaving 10 bases between. The germline V gene has CDR1 SEHNR and CDR2 FQNEAQ (reference sequence). CDR3 protein: CASSLRAGDNEQFF. CDR3 coding DNA: TGTGCCAGCAGCTTACGGGCAGGAGACAATGAGCAGTTCTTC.

The sample holds many counts of this clonotype. V and J are TRBV28 and TRBJ1-2; tentatively, D is TRBD1 (5 bases). V was shortened by 5 bases and J by 3 bases, with 16 bases between the two germline ends. The V gene's germline CDR1 is MDHEN and CDR2 SYDVKM. The CDR3 has 15 residues. This chain's CDR3 is CASSHPNRGHYGYTF. CDR3 nucleotide sequence: TGTGCCAGCAGTCACCCCAACCGGGGCCACTATGGCTACACCTTC.

This clonotype was recorded at least ten times. This sequence joins TRBV6-5 and TRBJ2-2; D remains unclear. Germline-derived CDR1 and CDR2 are MNHEY and SVGAGI. Trimming took off 1 base at V and 3 bases at J, with 3 bases between the two ends. This CDR3 region has 13 residues. The chain's CDR3 is CASSYLYTGELFF. In DNA form, the CDR3 reads TGTGCCAGCAGTTACTTGTACACCGGGGAGCTGTTTTTT.

This clonotype was seen repeatedly, ten times or more. This chain joins TRBV11-2 and TRBJ2-3; D may be TRBD1 or TRBD2 (5 bases each). The length of the CDR3 is 15 residues. V was shortened by 3 bases and J by 1 base, with 11 bases between the two germline ends. The germline CDR1 and CDR2 sequences are SGHAT and FQNNGV. CDR3 residues: CASSLGELGTDTQYF. The CDR3 DNA is TGTGCCAGCAGCTTGGGGGAACTGGGCACAGATACGCAGTATTTT. The whole variable domain, remainder taken from reference TRBV11-2 and TRBJ2-3, is EAGVAQSPRYKIIEKRQSVAFWCNPISGHATLYWYQQILGQGPKLLIQFQNNGVVDDSQLPKDRFSAERLKGVDSTLKIQPAKLEDSAVYLCASSLGELGTDTQYFGPGTRLTVL.

J is TRBJ2-5 and V is TRBV28; 7 nucleotides align to TRBD2. This CDR3 comprises 15 residues. V was clipped by 5 bases and J by 7 bases; unmatched bases: 13. The germline CDR1 and CDR2 sequences are MDHEN and SYDVKM. The CDR3 bases are TGTGCCAGCAGTACTCCGGGGCCCTCGGGGGGGACCCAGTACTTC. This codes for CASSTPGPSGGTQYF.

This clonotype was seen a handful of times. The gene calls are TRBV28 and TRBJ2-1, with no clear D. Germline V gene sequence: CDR1 MDHEN, CDR2 SYDVKM. V shed 2 bases and J shed 9 bases, with 5 bases lying between them. The CDR3 length is 11 residues. This CDR3 reads CASSLTAEQFF. CDR3 in DNA: TGTGCCAGCAGTTTAACCGCTGAGCAGTTCTTC.

This clonotype was found many times. This sequence joins TRBV11-1 and TRBJ2-3, with D tentatively TRBD2 (5 bases). This CDR3 contains 15 residues. Germline V gene data show CDR1 as SGHAT and CDR2 as FQDESV (reference sequence). V was pared by 0 bases and J by 3 bases, with 10 bases between. The CDR3 reads CASSLAGDRTDTQYF. CDR3 in DNA: TGTGCCAGCAGCTTAGCGGGAGATCGGACAGATACGCAGTATTTT.

This clonotype was counted many times. The chain has TRBV20-1 and TRBJ2-4; 11 nucleotides line up with TRBD2. The CDR3 has 15 residues. Germline V gives CDR1 DFQATT, CDR2 SNEGSKA (reference sequence). V dropped 5 bases and J dropped 7; count of bases not matched to a gene: 10. The CDR3: CSARPPSGGRNIQYF. The CDR3 DNA is TGCAGTGCTCGGCCTCCTAGCGGGGGGCGGAACATTCAGTACTTC.